What follows are 5 T cell receptor beta chains derived from one specimen sequenced in a study of control samples from healthy donors and cancer patients. The method was immunoSEQ multiplex PCR; TCRdb's version includes in-frame clones alone and lacks a portion of them. The top ten clones hold around 6.8% of a sample with under 450,000 clones, approximately 90% of them seen once. The specimen was PBMCs. These receptors all stem from a man aged 40-55 years with head and neck cancer.

By sample share, this clone is medium-sized (0.01 to 0.1%). V and J are TRBV6-1 and TRBJ1-2, with 10 bases lining up with TRBD1. The J segment lost 2 bases and the V segment lost 1 base, leaving 1 base of the junction unmatched. The CDR3 has 15 amino acids. Germline V gene lookup returns CDR1 MNHNS and CDR2 SASEGT. DNA of the CDR3: TGTGCCAGCAGTGAAGGGACAGGGGGGAACTATGGCTACACCTTC. Translating gives CASSEGTGGNYGYTF.

The chain combines TRBV29-1 with TRBJ2-2; 8 bases map to TRBD2. The CDR3 is 14 amino acids. Germline lookup yields CDR1 SQVTM and CDR2 ANQGSEA. J lost 7 bases, V lost 6 bases, and 10 bases had no gene match. The CDR3 loop reads CSVNVAGGGGELFF. The CDR3 DNA reads as TGCAGCGTCAACGTCGCGGGAGGAGGCGGGGAGCTGTTTTTT.

This chain joins TRBV9 and TRBJ1-1; D uncertain. This CDR3 spans 16 amino acids. Germline V gives CDR1 SGDLS, CDR2 YYNGEE. Trimming shortened V by 2 bases and J by 3 bases, and 17 bases separated the two germline ends. The CDR3 DNA is TGTGCCAGCAGCGTCGCAAGCCGGGGTTGGCACACTGAAGCTTTCTTT. Translating gives CASSVASRGWHTEAFF.

This chain joins TRBV3-1 (or the pseudogene TRBV3-2) and TRBJ2-7, with 7 bases fitting TRBD1. V was clipped by 4 bases and J by 7 bases; unmatched bases: 16. The CDR3 is 16 residues long. Germline V gives CDR1 LGHDT, CDR2 YNNKEL (reference sequence). The CDR3 region has the DNA TGTGCCAGCAGCCTGTTTAAGACAGGGACGATTGAGGAGCAGTACTTC. This translates into CASSLFKTGTIEEQYF.

This chain joins TRBV4-2 and TRBJ2-1; D call uncertain. The ends were cut back, 1 base at V and 10 bases at J, with 11 bases in the middle. Per germline, CDR1 LGHNA and CDR2 YNFKEQ. This CDR3 is 13 amino acids long. CDR3 in amino acids: CASSQGNLGEQFF. The CDR3 bases are TGTGCCAGCAGCCAAGGGAACTTGGGAGAGCAGTTCTTC.